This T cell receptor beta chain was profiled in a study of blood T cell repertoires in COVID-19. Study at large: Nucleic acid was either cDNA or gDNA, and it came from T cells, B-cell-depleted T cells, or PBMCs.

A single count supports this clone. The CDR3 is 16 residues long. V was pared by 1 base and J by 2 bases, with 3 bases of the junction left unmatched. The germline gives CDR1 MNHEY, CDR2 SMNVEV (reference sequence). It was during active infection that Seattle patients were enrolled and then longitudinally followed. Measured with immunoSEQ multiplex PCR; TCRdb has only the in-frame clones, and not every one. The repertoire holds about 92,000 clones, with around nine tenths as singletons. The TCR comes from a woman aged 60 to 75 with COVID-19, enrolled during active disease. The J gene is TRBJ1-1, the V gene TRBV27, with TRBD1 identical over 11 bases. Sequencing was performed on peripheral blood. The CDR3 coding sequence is TGTGCCAGCAGTTTATTGGGACAGGGGGGAAACACTGAAGCTTTCTTT. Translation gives CASSLLGQGGNTEAFF.